The sequence of this T cell receptor (beta chain) was determined in a study of sequential checkpoint blockade in melanoma. Study in general: Both treatment sequences were followed by maintenance nivolumab.

The CDR3 extends over 16 amino acids. Germline-derived CDR1 and CDR2 are SGDLS and YYNGEE. With 3 bases clipped from V and 1 base from J, the junction kept 3 bases outside the gene matches. TCRdb's copy holds only in-frame clones and misses some; the assay was immunoSEQ multiplex PCR. The data show roughly 11,000 clones, 70% to 75% seen once. Specified treatment: randomized to nivolumab then ipilimumab (arm A) or the reverse (arm B). From thawed PBMCs, live CD3+CD8+ cells negative for CD19 and CD56 were sorted. V gene TRBV9 combines with J gene TRBJ2-3, with 12 bases fitting TRBD2. The sample in question was CD8+ T cells sorted from blood (inferred from file names), obtained from a patient given nivolumab and ipilimumab in sequence. The receptor was derived from a human donor with melanoma. The DNA of the CDR3 is TGTGCCAGCAGCGCCCTAGCGGGGGGGGGCACAGATACGCAGTATTTT. Translation: CASSALAGGGTDTQYF. The full variable domain, in which reference TRBV9 and TRBJ2-3 provide the parts outside the CDR3, is DSGVTQTPKHLITATGQRVTLRCSPRSGDLSVYWYQQSLDQGLQFLIQYYNGEERAKGNILERFSAQQFPDLHSELNLSSLELGDSALYFCASSALAGGGTDTQYFGPGTRLTVL.